This TCR beta chain was sequenced in a study of vaccination effects on CD4 cells after COVID-19. At the level of the study: Post-vaccine sampling occurred a median 72 days after the second dose. Study outcomes and limitations: Cross-reaction with common cold coronaviruses was seen in only 1 of 255 vaccine-induced clones from healthy vaccinees.

The germline CDR1 and CDR2 sequences are MNHNS and SASEGT. This CDR3 spans 14 amino acids. V lost 0 bases to trimming and J lost 3 bases, with 6 bases between them. Peptide-pool stimulation followed by sequencing identified expanded antigen-specific CD4+ clonotypes in the ViraFEST assay. CD4+ T cells were isolated after 10 days of culture. Two-dose vaccination with either BNT162b2 or mRNA-1273 was given to the participants. The vaccine recipients had no prior SARS-CoV-2 infection, with negative nucleocapsid antibodies. Cultures used over 1.5 million PBMC per well, roughly 9.8 IU/ml IL-2 and roughly 10 ug/ml peptides. Points on this clone: The antigen is unknown.

Only in-frame clones appear in the TCRdb table, and some are missing; sequencing was by immunoSEQ multiplex PCR. The top ten hold 1.5% to 2% of the sample, which has roughly 59,000 clones, 78% seen once. The clonotype was recovered from a human donor who received a COVID-19 vaccine. The rearrangement uses TRBV6-1 and TRBJ1-5; D not resolved. The specimen was CD4+ T cells from PBMCs cultured with HCoV-OC43 spike peptides, collected after COVID-19 vaccination. Subset given: HCoV-OC43 spike overlapping peptide pool stimulation. CDR3 nucleotide sequence: TGTGCCAGCAGTGAAGCCGGCGCCAATCAGCCCCAGCATTTT. Its translation is CASSEAGANQPQHF.